The next 32 T cell receptor beta chains were all read from a single sample in a study of cytomegalovirus exposure and HLA in healthy donors. PCR involved 60 Vbeta and 13 Jbeta primers. The repertoire was sequenced with immunoSEQ multiplex PCR; TCRdb's copy has only in-frame clones and lacks some. The table has some 120,000 clones, around 80% seen once. The specimen was PBMCs. The receptors originated from a man in his fifties or sixties in good health and CMV-seronegative.

This chain connects TRBV5-1 to TRBJ1-2; D not resolved. The CDR3 consists of 14 residues. Deletions cut 6 bases from V and 6 bases from J, with 18 bases between. Germline CDR1 is SGHRS and CDR2 is YFSETQ. This CDR3 reads CASTRAGFFDGYTF. The CDR3 DNA sequence: TGCGCCAGCACCCGAGCCGGGTTCTTCGATGGCTACACCTTC.

This chain uses TRBV6-6 with TRBJ2-7; 9 nucleotides line up with TRBD1. After removal of 2 bases from V and 2 bases from J, the junction contained 1 base not matched to a gene. The CDR3 covers 14 residues. Germline V CDR1 and CDR2: MNHNY, SVGAGI (reference sequence). The CDR3: CASSYGQGPYEQYV. Written as DNA, the CDR3 is TGTGCCAGCAGTTACGGACAGGGGCCCTACGAGCAGTACGTC.

The CDR3 bases are TGCGCCAGCAGCAACGGACAGCTGTATAATTCACCCCTCCACTTT. Amino acid sequence: CASSNGQLYNSPLHF. The chain joins TRBV5-1 to TRBJ1-6, with D possibly matching TRBD1 (6 bases). Germline assignment: CDR1 SGHRS and CDR2 YFSETQ. The CDR3 has 15 residues. V lost 4 bases and J lost 4, with 12 bases in between.

The J gene is TRBJ2-2, the V gene TRBV2; D perhaps matches TRBD1 (5 bases). The germline V and J ends were trimmed by 10 bases and 6 bases, with 9 bases remaining between them. Germline V gene data show CDR1 as SNHLY and CDR2 as FYNNEI. There are 11 residues in the CDR3. The CDR3 is CAIGVAGELFF. CDR3 in DNA: TGTGCCATAGGGGTGGCCGGGGAGCTGTTTTTT.

The chain recombines TRBV27 with TRBJ2-3, with 16 bases identical to TRBD2. This CDR3 has 17 amino acids. Per germline, CDR1 MNHEY and CDR2 SMNVEV (reference sequence). The J segment lost 4 bases and the V segment lost 4 bases, leaving 5 bases of the junction unmatched. Here the CDR3 reads CASSSPGLAGGPDTQYF. CDR3 DNA: TGTGCCAGCAGTTCCCCGGGACTAGCGGGGGGGCCAGATACGCAGTATTTT.

The gene calls are TRBV4-3 and TRBJ1-6, with D maybe TRBD1 (6 bases). CDR1 is LGHNA, CDR2 YSLEER, per germline. The CDR3 is 16 amino acids. The V end was cut by 0 bases, the J end by 6 bases, with 12 bases between. The CDR3 bases are TGCGCCAGCAGCCAAGATCAGGGGCACTCTAATTCACCCCTCCACTTT. Translated: CASSQDQGHSNSPLHF.

The chain carries TRBV6-5 and TRBJ1-2, with a possible D match to TRBD1 (6 bases). The CDR3 sequence is 13 residues long. Germline V gives CDR1 MNHEY, CDR2 SVGAGI. Trimming shortened V by 4 bases and J by 8 bases, and 14 bases separated the two germline ends. The CDR3 loop reads CASSFSGAGGYTF. CDR3 DNA: TGTGCCAGCAGTTTTTCAGGGGCAGGGGGCTACACCTTC.

The chain is built from TRBV7-9 and TRBJ1-5; 10 nucleotides line up with TRBD1. CDR1 SEHNR and CDR2 FQNEAQ come from the germline V gene (reference sequence). V gave up 1 base and J gave up 1 base; unmatched junction bases: 4. The CDR3 contains 17 residues. The CDR3 DNA sequence: TGTGCCAGCAGCTTAGGGACAGGGGGGAGAAGCAATCAGCCCCAGCATTTT. Amino acids: CASSLGTGGRSNQPQHF.

The chain employs TRBV5-1 and TRBJ2-3, with D possibly matching TRBD2 (5 bases). Trimming removed 6 bases from V and 2 bases from J, with 16 bases in between. In germline, CDR1 is SGHRS, CDR2 YFSETQ. CDR3 length: 15 residues. The CDR3 reads CASIRGGSATDTQYF. As DNA, the CDR3 is TGCGCCAGCATCCGGGGTGGGTCAGCCACAGATACGCAGTATTTT.

The rearrangement uses TRBV28 and TRBJ1-2; tentative D call: TRBD1 (6 bases). CDR1 and CDR2 (germline): MDHEN, SYDVKM. CDR3 length equals 13 residues. The V end was cut by 11 bases, the J end by 8 bases, with 21 bases between. In DNA, the CDR3 is TGTGCCGCACGAGTAACAGGGCTGGGCGGCTACACCTTC. Translating it yields CAARVTGLGGYTF.

The gene calls are TRBV9 and TRBJ2-7; 8 bases map to TRBD2. After removal of 4 bases from V and 4 bases from J, the junction contained 13 bases not matched to a gene. CDR3 length: 16 amino acids. Per the germline V gene, CDR1 is SGDLS and CDR2 is YYNGEE. CDR3 nucleotides: TGTGCCAGCAGCCTCGAACCGGGACTAGAGGCTTACGAGCAGTACTTC. It yields the protein CASSLEPGLEAYEQYF.

The DNA for the CDR3 is TGTGCCAGCTCACCCGAAGGGGCAGGGTATGATCAGCCCCAGCATTTT. This encodes CASSPEGAGYDQPQHF. The chain couples TRBV18 to TRBJ1-5, with D tentatively TRBD1 (5 bases). The V end was cut by 3 bases, the J end by 5 bases, with 17 bases between. The germline CDR1 and CDR2 sequences are KGHSH and LQKENI. The CDR3 length is 16 residues.

A note on this clone: An end of the junction differs from the germline gene, which may be a read error. The V gene is TRBV7-9, the J gene TRBJ1-1; D not certain. CDR3 size: 15 residues. The V gene's germline CDR1 is SEHNR and CDR2 FQNEAQ (reference sequence). The CDR3 spells CSSSLAVLGRSDAFF. In DNA, the CDR3 is TGTTCCAGCAGCTTAGCCGTGTTGGGGAGGTCGGATGCTTTCTTT.

V usage is TRBV28 and J usage is TRBJ1-4; 7 bases align to TRBD1. Germline CDR1 and CDR2: MDHEN and SYDVKM. Trimming took 3 bases from V and 3 from J; bases not matched to a gene: 1. The CDR3 runs to 14 residues. Here the CDR3 DNA reads TGTGCCAGCAGTTTTCAGGGGGCTAATGAAAAACTGTTTTTT. Translating it yields CASSFQGANEKLFF.

In its sample, this clone was seen once. The rearrangement uses TRBV6-5 and TRBJ2-7; 12 positions match TRBD2. There are 15 residues in the CDR3. The germline V gene encodes CDR1 MNHEY and CDR2 SVGAGI. Unmatched junction bases numbered 9, after V lost 6 bases and J lost 6 bases. CDR3 loop: CASRGRLAGEGEQYV. The CDR3 DNA is TGTGCCAGCAGGGGGAGACTAGCGGGGGAAGGCGAGCAGTACGTC.

The DNA for the CDR3 is TGTGCCAGCTCGCCCCTCAGGGGCACTAATGAAAAACTGTTTTTT. This encodes CASSPLRGTNEKLFF. The chain employs TRBV18 and TRBJ1-4, with D perhaps matching TRBD1 (6 bases). CDR1 and CDR2 from the germline V gene are KGHSH and LQKENI. CDR3 length: 15 amino acids. V was pared by 6 bases and J by 2 bases, with 13 bases between. Using reference TRBV18 and TRBJ1-4 for the parts outside the CDR3, the full variable domain is NAGVMQNPRHLVRRRGQEARLRCSPMKGHSHVYWYRQLPEEGLKFMVYLQKENIIDESGMPKERFSAEFPKEGPSILRIQQVVRGDSAAYFCASSPLRGTNEKLFFGSGTQLSVL.

The chain uses TRBV19 and TRBJ1-6, with TRBD1 matching over 9 bases. With V trimmed by 5 bases and J by 12 bases, 5 bases remained unmatched. Germline-derived CDR1 and CDR2 are LNHDA and SQIVND (reference sequence). The length of the CDR3 is 13 residues. Here the CDR3 reads CASSVGTGRPLHF. The CDR3 nucleotides read TGTGCCAGTAGTGTTGGGACAGGGAGACCCCTCCACTTT.

The chain recombines TRBV19 with TRBJ1-5; 7 nucleotides line up with TRBD1. Germline V CDR1 and CDR2: LNHDA, SQIVND (reference sequence). V trimming: 3 bases; J trimming: 2 bases; junction bases outside the gene matches: 1. The length of the CDR3 is 14 residues. The CDR3 DNA is TGTGCCAGTAGTATTGGACAGGGCAATCAGCCCCAGCATTTT. Translation gives CASSIGQGNQPQHF. Full variable domain (rest looked up from reference TRBV19 and TRBJ1-5): DGGITQSPKYLFRKEGQNVTLSCEQNLNHDAMYWYRQDPGQGLRLIYYSQIVNDFQKGDIAEGYSVSREKKESFPLTVTSAQKNPTAFYLCASSIGQGNQPQHFGDGTRLSIL.

V is TRBV10-3 and J is TRBJ1-6; 9 bases align to TRBD1. Germline CDR1 and CDR2: ENHRY and SYGVKD. The CDR3 runs 16 residues. V gave up 6 bases and J gave up 9 bases; unmatched junction bases: 12. The CDR3 spells CAISPSRDREFSPLHF. The CDR3 DNA sequence: TGTGCCATCAGCCCTTCCAGGGACAGGGAGTTTTCACCCCTCCACTTT.

The rearrangement joins TRBV2 to TRBJ2-2; possibly TRBD2 for D (7 bases). Between the trimmed V and J ends, which lost 6 bases and 6 bases, there was a span of 11 bases. The germline V gene encodes CDR1 SNHLY and CDR2 FYNNEI. This CDR3 region has 13 residues. The CDR3 loop is CASRRRGPGELFF. In DNA, the CDR3 is TGTGCCAGCAGGAGGCGGGGGCCCGGGGAGCTGTTTTTT.

This chain uses TRBV6-1 with TRBJ1-1; unclear D gene. The CDR3 runs to 12 residues. The germline V gene encodes CDR1 MNHNS and CDR2 SASEGT. The ends were cut back, 11 bases at V and 2 bases at J, with 12 bases in the middle. The CDR3 region is CASARVNTEAFF. CDR3 nucleotide sequence: TGTGCCTCCGCCCGAGTAAACACTGAAGCTTTCTTT.

The sample holds a few counts of this clone. The J gene is TRBJ1-3, the V gene TRBV15; D gene ambiguous. Germline V gene data show CDR1 as LNHNV and CDR2 as YYDKDF (reference sequence). The CDR3 consists of 16 residues. Trimming shortened V by 1 base and J by 0 bases, and 10 bases separated the two germline ends. For the CDR3, the DNA is TGTGCCACCAGCAGAGGGTTAAGCCTCTCTGGAAACACCATATATTTT. Translation: CATSRGLSLSGNTIYF. Variable domain in full (rest from reference TRBV15 and TRBJ1-3): DAMVIQNPRYQVTQFGKPVTLSCSQTLNHNVMYWYQQKSSQAPKLLFHYYDKDFNNEADTPDNFQSRRPNTSFCFLDIRSPGLGDTAMYLCATSRGLSLSGNTIYFGEGSWLTVV.

CDR3 in DNA: TGTGCCAGCAGCCGGACAGGGGCCTATGGCTACACCTTC. Translating it yields CASSRTGAYGYTF. The V call is TRBV7-2, the J call TRBJ1-2; 9 bases line up with TRBD1. The CDR3 length is 13 residues. With V trimmed by 5 bases and J by 4 bases, 2 bases remained unmatched. CDR1 is SGHTA, CDR2 FQGNSA, per germline.

The V call is TRBV6-1, the J call TRBJ1-3; D is possibly TRBD1 (6 bases). CDR3 length equals 15 residues. V lost 5 bases to trimming and J lost 0 bases, with 11 bases between them. Per the germline V gene, CDR1 is MNHNS and CDR2 is SASEGT. The CDR3 protein is CASSNRAGSGNTIYF. For the CDR3, the DNA is TGTGCCAGCAGTAACAGGGCGGGCTCTGGAAACACCATATATTTT.

The chain recombines TRBV5-6 with TRBJ2-7; 8 nucleotides align to TRBD1. The CDR3 totals 15 residues. The J segment lost 7 bases and the V segment lost 4 bases, leaving 13 bases of the junction unmatched. Germline-derived CDR1 and CDR2 are SGHDT and YYEEEE. CDR3 bases: TGTGCCAGCAGCCTAAGCAGGGGGCCGTTTCAGGAGCAGTACGTC. Translating gives CASSLSRGPFQEQYV.

The J gene is TRBJ2-3, the V gene TRBV7-6; no definite D call. This CDR3 has 16 residues. Germline V gives CDR1 SGHVS, CDR2 FNYEAQ. The germline V and J ends were trimmed by 1 base and 3 bases, with 14 bases remaining between them. The CDR3 nucleotides read TGTGCCAGCAGCTTAGGAACAAAAACCTCGACAGATACGCAGTATTTT. Translated: CASSLGTKTSTDTQYF. The full variable domain, with the rest looked up from reference TRBV7-6 and TRBJ2-3, is GAGVSQSPRYKVTKRGQDVALRCDPISGHVSLYWYRQALGQGPEFLTYFNYEAQQDKSGLPNDRFSAERPEGSISTLTIQRTEQRDSAMYRCASSLGTKTSTDTQYFGPGTRLTVL.

The gene calls are TRBV5-6 and TRBJ2-1, with 11 bases matching TRBD1. Losses at the gene ends were 4 bases for V and 0 bases for J; bases not matched to a gene: 6. There are 17 residues in the CDR3. Germline CDR1 reads SGHDT; CDR2 reads YYEEEE. CDR3 region: CASSLPGTGGSYNEQFF. As DNA, the CDR3 is TGTGCCAGCAGCCTTCCCGGGACAGGGGGCTCCTACAATGAGCAGTTCTTC.

There are a few counts of this clone. The chain combines TRBV28 with TRBJ1-4; the D is unclear. Germline CDR1 MDHEN, CDR2 SYDVKM. Trimming took off 5 bases at V and 7 bases at J, with 17 bases between the two ends. The CDR3 has 15 amino acids. This CDR3 reads CASSATGILGEKLFF. The CDR3 region has the DNA TGTGCCAGCAGTGCTACCGGGATCCTCGGTGAAAAACTGTTTTTT.

For this clone: Other DNA sequences of this sample code for an identical CDR3. The chain joins TRBV5-6 to TRBJ1-2; maybe TRBD1 (6 bases). Trimming removed 0 bases at V and 4 bases at J, with 10 bases between. The CDR3 has 14 amino acids. CDR1 is SGHDT and CDR2 is YYEEEE in the germline V gene. CDR3 in DNA: TGTGCCAGCAGCTTGGTGGGGGCTCTCTATGGCTACACCTTC. Its translation is CASSLVGALYGYTF.

The V and J genes are TRBV13 and TRBJ2-2; 7 nucleotides match TRBD1. CDR1 and CDR2 from the germline V gene are PRHDT and FYEKMQ (reference sequence). V shed 5 bases, J shed 9 bases, and the junction held 3 bases outside the gene matches. The CDR3 loop spans 12 amino acids. The DNA for the CDR3 is TGTGCCAGCAGCCAGACAGGGCGGGAGCTGTTTTTT. Translation: CASSQTGRELFF.

The CDR3 here is CASSTDRSISYEQYF. CDR3 DNA: TGTGCCAGCAGTACGGACAGGTCCATCTCCTACGAGCAGTACTTC. The chain recombines TRBV2 with TRBJ2-7; the match to TRBD1 covers 7 bases. With 5 bases clipped from V and 0 bases from J, the junction kept 7 bases outside the gene matches. Germline-derived CDR1 and CDR2 are SNHLY and FYNNEI. CDR3 size: 15 residues.

The table lists this clone with a count of one. The rearrangement uses TRBV11-1 and TRBJ2-7; 7 nucleotides line up with TRBD1. The CDR3 sequence is 14 residues long. Trimming took 5 bases from V and 3 from J; bases not matched to a gene: 7. CDR1 is SGHAT and CDR2 is FQDESV in the germline V gene (reference sequence). CDR3 DNA sequence: TGTGCCAGCAGCCAGCAGGGACAGAACTACGAGCAGTACTTC. This translates into CASSQQGQNYEQYF.